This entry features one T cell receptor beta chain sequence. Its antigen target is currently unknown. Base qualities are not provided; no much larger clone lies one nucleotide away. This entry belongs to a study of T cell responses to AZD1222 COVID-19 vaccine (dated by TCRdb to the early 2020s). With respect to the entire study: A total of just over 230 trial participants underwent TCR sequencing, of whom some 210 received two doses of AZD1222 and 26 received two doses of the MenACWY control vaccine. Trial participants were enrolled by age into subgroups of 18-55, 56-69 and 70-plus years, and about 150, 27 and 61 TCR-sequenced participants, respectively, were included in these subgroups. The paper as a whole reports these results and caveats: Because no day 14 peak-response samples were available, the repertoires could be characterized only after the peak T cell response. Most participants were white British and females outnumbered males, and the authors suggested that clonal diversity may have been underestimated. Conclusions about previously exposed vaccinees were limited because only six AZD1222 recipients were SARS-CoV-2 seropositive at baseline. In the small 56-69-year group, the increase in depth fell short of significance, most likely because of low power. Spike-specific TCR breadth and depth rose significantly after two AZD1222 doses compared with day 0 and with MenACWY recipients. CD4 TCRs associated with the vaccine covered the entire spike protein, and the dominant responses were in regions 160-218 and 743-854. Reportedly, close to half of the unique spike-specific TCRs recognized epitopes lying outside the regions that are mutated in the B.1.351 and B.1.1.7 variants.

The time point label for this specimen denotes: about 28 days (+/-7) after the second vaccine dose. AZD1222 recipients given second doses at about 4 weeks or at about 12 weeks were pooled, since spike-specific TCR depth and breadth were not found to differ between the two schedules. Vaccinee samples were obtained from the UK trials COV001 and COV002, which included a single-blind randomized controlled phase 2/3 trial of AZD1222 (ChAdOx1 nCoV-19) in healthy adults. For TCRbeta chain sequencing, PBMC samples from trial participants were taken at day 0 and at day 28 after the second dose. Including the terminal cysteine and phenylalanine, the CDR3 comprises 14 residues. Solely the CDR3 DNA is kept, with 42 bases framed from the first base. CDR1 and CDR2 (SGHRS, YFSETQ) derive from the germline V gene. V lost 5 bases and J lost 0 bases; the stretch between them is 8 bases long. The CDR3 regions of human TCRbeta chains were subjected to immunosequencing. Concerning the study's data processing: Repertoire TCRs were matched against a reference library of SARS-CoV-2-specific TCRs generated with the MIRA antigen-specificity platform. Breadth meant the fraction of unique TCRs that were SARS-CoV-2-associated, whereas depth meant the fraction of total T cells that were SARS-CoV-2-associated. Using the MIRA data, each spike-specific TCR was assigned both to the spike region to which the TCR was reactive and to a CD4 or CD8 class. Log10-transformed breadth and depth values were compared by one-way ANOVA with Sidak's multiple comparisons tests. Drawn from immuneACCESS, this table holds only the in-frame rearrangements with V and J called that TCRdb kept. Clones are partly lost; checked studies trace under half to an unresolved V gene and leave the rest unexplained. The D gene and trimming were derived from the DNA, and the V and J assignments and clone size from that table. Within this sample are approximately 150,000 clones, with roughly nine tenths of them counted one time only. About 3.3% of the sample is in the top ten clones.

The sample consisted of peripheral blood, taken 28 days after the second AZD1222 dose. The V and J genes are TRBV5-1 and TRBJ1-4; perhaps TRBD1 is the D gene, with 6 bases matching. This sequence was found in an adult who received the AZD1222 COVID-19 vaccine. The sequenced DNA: TGCGCCAGCAGTAGGACAGCAACTAATGAAAAACTGTTTTTT. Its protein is CASSRTATNEKLFF.